This T cell receptor (beta chain) was observed in a study of blood T cell repertoires in COVID-19. In germline, CDR1 is SGHVS, CDR2 FQNEAQ. Trimming shortened V by 4 bases and J by 3 bases, and 16 bases separated the two germline ends. This CDR3 contains 16 residues. Measured with immunoSEQ multiplex PCR; TCRdb has only the in-frame clones, and not every one. There are about 140,000 clones in the sample; roughly 85% occur only once, and about 2.9% lies in the top ten. This clone was counted a few times. The V gene is TRBV7-8, the J gene TRBJ1-3; TRBD1 might be the D (6 bases). Specimen: peripheral blood. The source is a man between 50 and 59 years old with acute or convalescent COVID-19. CDR3 residues: CASSYQLTGFGNTIYF. Here the CDR3 DNA reads TGTGCCAGCAGCTACCAACTAACAGGGTTTGGAAACACCATATATTTT.